Sequencing of this TCR beta chain was carried out in a study of early T cells in non-severe SARS-CoV-2 infection. Study details: Sequencing input comprised bulk RNA from unsorted whole blood; chain pairing was not available.

This clonotype was found a few times. CDR3 length: 15 amino acids. From germline, CDR1 is KGHSH and CDR2 LQKENI. Trimming left V 6 bases short and J 2 bases short, with 17 bases between. Unique molecular identifiers were added to individual cDNA molecules. TCRdb used MiXCR to reprocess the 5' RACE reads, holding one entry per CDR3 protein. The sample shows about 55,000 distinct CDR3 sequences, 8% to 10% of them seen only once. The sequence came from an adult who was a healthcare worker with PCR-confirmed SARS-CoV-2 infection or an uninfected control (not recorded which). Sequencing was carried out using whole blood. The chain is built from TRBV18 and TRBJ2-7; either TRBD1 or TRBD2 may supply D (5 bases each). The CDR3 loop reads CASSVDRGPTYEQYF. CDR3 DNA: TGTGCCAGCTCCGTCGATCGGGGCCCCACCTACGAGCAGTACTTC.